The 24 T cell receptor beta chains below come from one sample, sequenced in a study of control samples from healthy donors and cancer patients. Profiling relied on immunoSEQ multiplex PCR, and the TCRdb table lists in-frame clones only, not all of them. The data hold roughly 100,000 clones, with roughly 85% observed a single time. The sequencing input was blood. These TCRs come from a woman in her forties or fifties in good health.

The chain's CDR3 is CASSLAAYGYGFF. DNA of the CDR3: TGTGCCAGCAGCTTAGCGGCGTACGGATATGGGTTCTTC. The J gene is TRBJ2-1, the V gene TRBV7-2; the D is unclear. Trimming took 0 bases from V and 15 from J, leaving 15 bases between them. The CDR3 is 13 amino acids. Germline V gene sequence: CDR1 SGHTA, CDR2 FQGNSA.

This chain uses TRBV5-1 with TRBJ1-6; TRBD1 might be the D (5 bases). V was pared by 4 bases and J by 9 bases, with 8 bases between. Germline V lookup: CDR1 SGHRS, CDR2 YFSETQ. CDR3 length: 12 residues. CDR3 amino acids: CASSPDSSPLHF. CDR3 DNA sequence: TGCGCCAGCAGCCCCGACAGTTCACCCCTCCACTTT.

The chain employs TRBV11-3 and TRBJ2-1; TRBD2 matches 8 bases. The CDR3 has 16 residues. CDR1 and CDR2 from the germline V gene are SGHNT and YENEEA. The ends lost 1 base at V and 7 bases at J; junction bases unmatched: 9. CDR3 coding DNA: TGTGCCAGCAGCTTAGGAGCGGGAGTCGGTGTGAATGAGCAGTTCTTC. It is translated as CASSLGAGVGVNEQFF.

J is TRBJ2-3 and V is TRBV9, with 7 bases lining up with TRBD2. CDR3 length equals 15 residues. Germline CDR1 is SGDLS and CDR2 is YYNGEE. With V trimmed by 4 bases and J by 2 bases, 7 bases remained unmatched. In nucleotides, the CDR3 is TGTGCCAGCAGCCCGAGGGGACTACCCACAGATACGCAGTATTTT. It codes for CASSPRGLPTDTQYF.

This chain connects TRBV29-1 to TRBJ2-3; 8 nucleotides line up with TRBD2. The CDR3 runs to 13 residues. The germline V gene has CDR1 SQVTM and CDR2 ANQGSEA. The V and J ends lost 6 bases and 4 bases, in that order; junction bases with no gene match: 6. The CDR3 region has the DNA TGCAGCGTAGAGCGGGGGCTCGCAGATACGCAGTATTTT. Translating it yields CSVERGLADTQYF.

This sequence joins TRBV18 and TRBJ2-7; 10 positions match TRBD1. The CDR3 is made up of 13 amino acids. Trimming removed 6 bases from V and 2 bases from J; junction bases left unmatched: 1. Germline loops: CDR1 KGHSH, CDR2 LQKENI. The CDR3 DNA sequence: TGTGCCAGCTCGACAGGGGGCACCTACGAGCAGTACTTC. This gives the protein CASSTGGTYEQYF. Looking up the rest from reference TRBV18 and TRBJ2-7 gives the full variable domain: NAGVMQNPRHLVRRRGQEARLRCSPMKGHSHVYWYRQLPEEGLKFMVYLQKENIIDESGMPKERFSAEFPKEGPSILRIQQVVRGDSAAYFCASSTGGTYEQYFGPGTRLTVT.

CDR3 in DNA: TGCGCCAGCAGCCAGACTACTTACAATGAGCAGTTCTTC. Its translation: CASSQTTYNEQFF. The gene calls are TRBV4-3 and TRBJ2-1; weak D call: TRBD2 (5 bases). Germline V lookup: CDR1 LGHNA, CDR2 YSLEER. Trimming pared 3 bases from V and 4 bases from J, leaving 7 bases between. There are 13 residues in the CDR3.

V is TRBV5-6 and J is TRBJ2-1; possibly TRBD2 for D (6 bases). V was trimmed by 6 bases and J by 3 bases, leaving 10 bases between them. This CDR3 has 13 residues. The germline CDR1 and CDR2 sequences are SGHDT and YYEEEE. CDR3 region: CASIPAGYNEQFF. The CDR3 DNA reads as TGTGCCAGCATTCCAGCGGGCTACAATGAGCAGTTCTTC.

DNA of the CDR3: TGCAGCGTGACAGGGGTTACCTCTGGAAACACCATATATTTT. This translates into CSVTGVTSGNTIYF. The V and J genes are TRBV29-1 and TRBJ1-3, with 8 bases aligning to TRBD1. The germline gives CDR1 SQVTM, CDR2 ANQGSEA. The CDR3 spans 14 residues. The V gene end was trimmed by 6 bases and the J gene end by 0 bases; junction bases not matched to a gene: 4.

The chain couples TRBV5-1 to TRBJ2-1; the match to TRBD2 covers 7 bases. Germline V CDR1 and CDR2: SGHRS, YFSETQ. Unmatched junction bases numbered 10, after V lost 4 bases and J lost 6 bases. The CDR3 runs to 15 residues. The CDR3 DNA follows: TGCGCCAGCAGCATCGGGGAGGGCAGGTTCAATGAGCAGTTCTTC. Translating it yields CASSIGEGRFNEQFF.

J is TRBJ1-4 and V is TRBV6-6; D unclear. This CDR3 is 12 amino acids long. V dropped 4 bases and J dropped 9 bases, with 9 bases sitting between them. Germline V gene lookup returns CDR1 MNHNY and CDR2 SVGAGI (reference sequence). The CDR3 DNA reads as TGTGCCAGCAGTTTAGGAGGGCAAAAACTGTTTTTT. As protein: CASSLGGQKLFF.

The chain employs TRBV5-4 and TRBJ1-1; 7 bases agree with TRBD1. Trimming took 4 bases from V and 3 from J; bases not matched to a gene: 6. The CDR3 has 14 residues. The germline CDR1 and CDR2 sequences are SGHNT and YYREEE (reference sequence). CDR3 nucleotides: TGTGCCAGCAGCCCAGGGGGAGGAGACACTGAAGCTTTCTTT. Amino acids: CASSPGGGDTEAFF.

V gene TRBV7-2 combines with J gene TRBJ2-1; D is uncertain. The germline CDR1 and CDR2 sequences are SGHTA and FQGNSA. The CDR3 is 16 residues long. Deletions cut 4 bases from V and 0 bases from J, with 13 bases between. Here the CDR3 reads CASSSKASLSYNEQFF. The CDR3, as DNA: TGTGCCAGCAGCTCAAAGGCAAGCCTCTCCTACAATGAGCAGTTCTTC.

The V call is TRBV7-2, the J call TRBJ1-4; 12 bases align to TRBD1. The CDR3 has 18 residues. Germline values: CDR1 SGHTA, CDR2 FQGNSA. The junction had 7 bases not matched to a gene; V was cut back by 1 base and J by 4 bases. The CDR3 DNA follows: TGTGCCAGCAGCTTAGGGGACAGGGGGCGCGGAGGTAATGAAAAACTGTTTTTT. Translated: CASSLGDRGRGGNEKLFF.

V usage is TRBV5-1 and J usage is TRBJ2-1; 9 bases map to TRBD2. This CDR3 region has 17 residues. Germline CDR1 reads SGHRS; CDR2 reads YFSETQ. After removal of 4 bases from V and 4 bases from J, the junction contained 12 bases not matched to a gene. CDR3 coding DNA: TGCGCCAGCAGCGTAGCGGGGGCCCCAATGGGGTACAATGAGCAGTTCTTC. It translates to CASSVAGAPMGYNEQFF.

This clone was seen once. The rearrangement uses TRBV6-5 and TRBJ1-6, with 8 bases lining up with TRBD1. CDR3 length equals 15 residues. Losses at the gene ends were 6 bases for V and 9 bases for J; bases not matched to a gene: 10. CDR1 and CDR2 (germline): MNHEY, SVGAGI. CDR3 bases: TGTGCCAGCAGCCAAGGACAGGGTGGAACTTCACCCCTCCACTTT. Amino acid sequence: CASSQGQGGTSPLHF.

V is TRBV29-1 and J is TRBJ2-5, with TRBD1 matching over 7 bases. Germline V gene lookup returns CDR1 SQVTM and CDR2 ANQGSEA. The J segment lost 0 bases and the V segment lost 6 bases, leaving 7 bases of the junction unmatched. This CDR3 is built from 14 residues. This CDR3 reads CSVKGQLYQETQYF. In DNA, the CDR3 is TGCAGCGTCAAGGGACAGCTGTACCAAGAGACCCAGTACTTC. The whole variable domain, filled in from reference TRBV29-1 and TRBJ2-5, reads SAVISQKPSRDICQRGTSLTIQCQVDSQVTMMFWYRQQPGQSLTLIATANQGSEATYESGFVIDKFPISRPNLTFSTLTVSNMSPEDSSIYLCSVKGQLYQETQYFGPGTRLLVL.

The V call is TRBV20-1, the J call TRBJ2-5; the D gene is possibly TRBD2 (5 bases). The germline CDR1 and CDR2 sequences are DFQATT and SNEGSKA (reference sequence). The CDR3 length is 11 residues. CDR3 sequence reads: CSSPSGETQYF. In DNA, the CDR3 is TGCAGCTCCCCCAGCGGAGAGACCCAGTACTTC.

The CDR3: CASSWGPGGNEQFF. CDR3 sequence (DNA): TGCGCCAGCAGCTGGGGACCAGGGGGGAATGAGCAGTTCTTC. The rearrangement links TRBV5-1 to TRBJ2-1, with D possibly being TRBD1 (7 bases). The length of the CDR3 is 14 residues. V lost 3 bases and J lost 7, with 14 bases in between. Germline CDR1 reads SGHRS; CDR2 reads YFSETQ.

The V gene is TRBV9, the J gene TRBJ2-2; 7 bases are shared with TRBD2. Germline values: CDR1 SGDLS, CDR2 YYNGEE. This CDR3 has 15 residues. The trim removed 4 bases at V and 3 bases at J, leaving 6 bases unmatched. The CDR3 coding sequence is TGTGCCAGCAGCCTGGCTAGCGGTCACACCGGGGAGCTGTTTTTT. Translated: CASSLASGHTGELFF.

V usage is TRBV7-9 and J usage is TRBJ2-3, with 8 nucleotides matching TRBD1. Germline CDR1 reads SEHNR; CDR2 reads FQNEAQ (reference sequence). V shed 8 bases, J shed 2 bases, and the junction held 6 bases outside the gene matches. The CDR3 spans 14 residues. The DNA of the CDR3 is TGTGCCAGCGCCAGGACAGGGTCCACAGATACGCAGTATTTT. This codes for CASARTGSTDTQYF.

DNA of the CDR3: TGTGCCAGCAGCTTGTTAGACACTGAAGCTTTCTTT. Residues: CASSLLDTEAFF. This chain connects TRBV5-5 to TRBJ1-1; D unresolved. The germline V gene encodes CDR1 SGHKS and CDR2 YYEKEE (reference sequence). The CDR3 loop spans 12 amino acids. Deletions cut 1 base from V and 3 bases from J, with 4 bases between. Filled out from reference TRBV5-5 and TRBJ1-1, the complete variable domain reads DAGVTQSPTHLIKTRGQQVTLRCSPISGHKSVSWYQQVLGQGPQFIFQYYEKEERGRGNFPDRFSARQFPNYSSELNVNALLLGDSALYLCASSLLDTEAFFGQGTRLTVV.

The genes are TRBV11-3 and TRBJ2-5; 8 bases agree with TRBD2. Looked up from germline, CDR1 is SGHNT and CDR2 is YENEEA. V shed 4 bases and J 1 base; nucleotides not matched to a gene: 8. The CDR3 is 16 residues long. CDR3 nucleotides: TGTGCCAGCAGCTCCGTATGGCGGGAGGTCCAAGAGACCCAGTACTTC. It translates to CASSSVWREVQETQYF.

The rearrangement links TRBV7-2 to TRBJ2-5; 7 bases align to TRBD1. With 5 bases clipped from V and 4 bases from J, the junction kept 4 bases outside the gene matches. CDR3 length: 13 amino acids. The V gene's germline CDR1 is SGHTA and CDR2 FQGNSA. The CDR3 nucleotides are TGTGCCAGCAGCACCTGGACAGGAGAGACCCAGTACTTC. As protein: CASSTWTGETQYF.